The 13 T cell receptor beta chains presented below share a single source sample, sequenced in a study of control samples from healthy donors and cancer patients (TCRdb year 2020). The library was obtained by the immunoSEQ multiplex PCR assay. TCRdb's version of the immuneACCESS table is confined to in-frame rearrangements and falls short of the full clone set. An unresolved V gene accounts for under half of the shortfall where checked; the remainder is of unknown origin. For this sample there are around 100,000 clones; roughly 92% appear just once. Around 3% of the sample is held by the ten biggest clonotypes. Material: blood. The receptors derive from a human donor in good health. The donor label of this sample is uncertain.

The chain employs TRBV7-2 and TRBJ1-1, with TRBD1 matching over 7 bases. The CDR3 extends over 15 amino acids. Losses at the gene ends were 5 bases for V and 1 base for J; bases not matched to a gene: 7. From germline, CDR1 is SGHTA and CDR2 FQGNSA. CDR3 sequence reads: CASSPQGGWNTEAFF. The DNA of the CDR3 is TGTGCCAGCAGCCCACAAGGGGGCTGGAACACTGAAGCTTTCTTT.

The rearrangement joins TRBV10-3 to TRBJ2-6; D not certain. Trimming removed 6 bases at V and 2 bases at J, with 5 bases between. The CDR3 is 13 residues long. Germline loops: CDR1 ENHRY, CDR2 SYGVKD. In DNA form, the CDR3 reads TGTGCCATCAGGGCCGCTGGGGCCAACGTCCTGACTTTC. The encoded protein is CAIRAAGANVLTF.

In its sample, this clone was seen once. The chain couples TRBV6-2 or TRBV6-3 to TRBJ2-2, with 13 bases that match TRBD2. V lost 4 bases to trimming and J lost 5 bases; unmatched junction nucleotides: 1. The CDR3 extends over 15 amino acids. Germline-derived CDR1 and CDR2 are MNHEY and SVGEGT. CDR3 DNA sequence: TGTGCCAGCAGTTGGGGACTAGCGGGGACCGGGGAGCTGTTTTTT. It codes for CASSWGLAGTGELFF.

This chain joins TRBV3-1 (or the pseudogene TRBV3-2) and TRBJ1-2, with D unresolved. Germline V lookup: CDR1 LGHDT, CDR2 YNNKEL (reference sequence). Trimming stripped 3 bases from V and 4 bases from J, with 18 bases between. The CDR3 runs to 16 residues. This CDR3 is CASSQSSLLGSYGYTF. DNA of the CDR3: TGTGCCAGCAGCCAGAGCTCCCTTCTTGGGAGCTATGGCTACACCTTC.

V usage is TRBV4-3 and J usage is TRBJ2-7; 9 nucleotides agree with TRBD1. This CDR3 has 16 residues. CDR1 is LGHNA and CDR2 is YSLEER in the germline V gene. Trimming took 3 bases from V and 3 from J; bases not matched to a gene: 9. Here the CDR3 DNA reads TGCGCCAGCAGCCACCAGGGACAGGGAAAAGGCTACGAGCAGTACGTC. Its protein is CASSHQGQGKGYEQYV.

The chain employs TRBV19 and TRBJ1-5; no clear D gene. The CDR3 extends over 13 amino acids. The V end was cut by 10 bases, the J end by 4 bases, with 14 bases between. Germline CDR1 and CDR2: LNHDA and SQIVND (reference sequence). The CDR3 nucleotides are TGTGCCACTGATGGTGGCAGGAATCAGCCCCAGCATTTT. This encodes CATDGGRNQPQHF.

J is TRBJ2-7 and V is TRBV28; maybe TRBD1 (5 bases). Trimming stripped 2 bases from V and 2 bases from J, with 10 bases between. The germline CDR1 and CDR2 sequences are MDHEN and SYDVKM. This CDR3 contains 14 residues. CDR3 sequence reads: CASSLVDRTYEQYF. In DNA, the CDR3 is TGTGCCAGCAGTTTAGTTGACAGAACCTACGAGCAGTACTTC.

This chain joins TRBV19 and TRBJ2-7, with D perhaps given as TRBD1 or TRBD2 (5 bases each). Germline V gene sequence: CDR1 LNHDA, CDR2 SQIVND (reference sequence). With 6 bases removed from V and 2 bases from J, the gap between germline ends came to 11 bases. This CDR3 has 13 amino acids. The CDR3 nucleotides read TGTGCCAGTAGACTCGGGACCACCTACGAGCAGTACTTC. Amino acids: CASRLGTTYEQYF.

The chain has TRBV5-1 and TRBJ1-2, with TRBD1 as a possible D gene (6 bases). Germline CDR1 is SGHRS and CDR2 is YFSETQ. This CDR3 is 16 amino acids long. The ends were cut back, 0 bases at V and 3 bases at J, with 15 bases in the middle. The CDR3 spells CASSLEVGGADYGYTF. Here the CDR3 DNA reads TGCGCCAGCAGCTTGGAGGTTGGGGGCGCGGACTATGGCTACACCTTC.

V is TRBV5-1 and J is TRBJ1-1; maybe TRBD1 (5 bases). CDR3 length: 15 amino acids. Trimming pared 3 bases from V and 4 bases from J, leaving 16 bases between. The germline V gene encodes CDR1 SGHRS and CDR2 YFSETQ. This CDR3 reads CASSYVLTGSTEAFF. The CDR3 nucleotides are TGCGCCAGCAGCTACGTATTAACAGGCAGCACTGAAGCTTTCTTT.

This clone was seen a single time. V and J are TRBV18 and TRBJ2-1; TRBD1 agrees at 9 bases. This CDR3 spans 15 amino acids. The trim removed 3 bases at V and 4 bases at J, leaving 4 bases unmatched. CDR1 is KGHSH, CDR2 LQKENI, per germline. CDR3 nucleotides: TGTGCCAGCTCACCGGGGACAGGGTCATACAATGAGCAGTTCTTC. Translated: CASSPGTGSYNEQFF.

V and J are TRBV19 and TRBJ2-3, with D possibly called TRBD1 or TRBD2 (6 bases each). The CDR3 contains 16 residues. The germline V and J ends were trimmed by 4 bases and 2 bases, with 16 bases remaining between them. The germline V gene encodes CDR1 LNHDA and CDR2 SQIVND (reference sequence). CDR3 in DNA: TGTGCCAGTAGTACCTCGGGGGCACAGTACACAGATACGCAGTATTTT. Its translation is CASSTSGAQYTDTQYF.

The chain recombines TRBV6-5 with TRBJ2-1; D remains unclear. This CDR3 is 15 amino acids long. Germline V lookup: CDR1 MNHEY, CDR2 SVGAGI. V was pared by 0 bases and J by 3 bases, with 9 bases between. In nucleotides, the CDR3 is TGTGCCAGCAGTTACTCTACAAATTTCTACAATGAGCAGTTCTTC. It encodes CASSYSTNFYNEQFF.